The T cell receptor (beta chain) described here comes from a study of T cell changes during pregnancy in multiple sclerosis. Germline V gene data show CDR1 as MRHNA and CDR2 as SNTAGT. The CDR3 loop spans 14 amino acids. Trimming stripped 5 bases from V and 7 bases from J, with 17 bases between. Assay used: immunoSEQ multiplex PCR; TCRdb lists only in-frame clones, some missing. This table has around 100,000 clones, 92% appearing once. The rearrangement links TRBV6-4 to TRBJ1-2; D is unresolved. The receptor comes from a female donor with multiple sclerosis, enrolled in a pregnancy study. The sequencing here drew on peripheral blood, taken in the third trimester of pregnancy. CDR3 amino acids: CASSQTRAAVGYTF. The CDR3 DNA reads TGTGCCAGCAGTCAGACTCGAGCAGCGGTTGGCTACACCTTC.